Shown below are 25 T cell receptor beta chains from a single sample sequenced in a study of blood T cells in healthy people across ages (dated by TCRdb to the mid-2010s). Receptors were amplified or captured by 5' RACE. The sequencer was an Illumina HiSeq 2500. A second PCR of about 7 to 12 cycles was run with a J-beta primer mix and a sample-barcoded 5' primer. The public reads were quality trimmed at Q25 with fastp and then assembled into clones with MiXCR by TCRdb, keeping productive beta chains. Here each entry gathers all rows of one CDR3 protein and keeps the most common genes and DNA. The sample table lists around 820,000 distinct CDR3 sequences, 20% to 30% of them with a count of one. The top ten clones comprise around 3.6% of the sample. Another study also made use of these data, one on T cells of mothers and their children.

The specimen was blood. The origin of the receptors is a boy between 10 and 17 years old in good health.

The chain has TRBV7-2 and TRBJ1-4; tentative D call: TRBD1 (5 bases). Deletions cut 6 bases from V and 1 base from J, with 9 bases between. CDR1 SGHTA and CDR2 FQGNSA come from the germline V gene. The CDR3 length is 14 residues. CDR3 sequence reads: CASSFGGTNEKLFF. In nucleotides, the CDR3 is TGTGCCAGCAGTTTCGGGGGAACTAATGAAAAACTGTTTTTT.

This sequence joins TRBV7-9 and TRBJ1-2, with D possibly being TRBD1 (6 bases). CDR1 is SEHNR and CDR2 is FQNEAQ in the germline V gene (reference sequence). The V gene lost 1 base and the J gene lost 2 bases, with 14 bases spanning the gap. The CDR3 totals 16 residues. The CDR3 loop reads CASSLVGTGRNYGYTF. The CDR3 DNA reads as TGTGCCAGCAGCTTAGTGGGAACAGGGAGGAACTATGGCTACACCTTC.

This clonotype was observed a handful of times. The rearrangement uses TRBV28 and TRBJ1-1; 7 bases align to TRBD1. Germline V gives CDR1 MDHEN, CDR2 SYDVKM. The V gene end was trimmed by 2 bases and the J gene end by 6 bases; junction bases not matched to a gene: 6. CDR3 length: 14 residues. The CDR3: CASSLDRVIPEAFF. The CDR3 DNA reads TGTGCCAGCAGTTTAGACAGGGTAATCCCTGAAGCTTTCTTT.

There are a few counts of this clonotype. The CDR3, as DNA: TGTGCCAGCAGTTTTTTTGGAAGGGGACGCTACGAGCAGTACTTC. This gives the protein CASSFFGRGRYEQYF. The gene calls are TRBV28 and TRBJ2-7; either TRBD1 or TRBD2 may supply D (5 bases each). CDR3 size: 15 residues. Germline V gives CDR1 MDHEN, CDR2 SYDVKM. Trimming took off 3 bases at V and 3 bases at J, with 15 bases between the two ends.

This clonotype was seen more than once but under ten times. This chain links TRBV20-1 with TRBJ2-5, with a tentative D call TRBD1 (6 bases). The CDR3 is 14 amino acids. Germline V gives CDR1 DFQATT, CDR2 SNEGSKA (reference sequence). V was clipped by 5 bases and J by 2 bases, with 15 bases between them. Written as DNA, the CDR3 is TGCAGTGCTTTCCCGACAGGATTACAAGAGACCCAGTACTTC. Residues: CSAFPTGLQETQYF.

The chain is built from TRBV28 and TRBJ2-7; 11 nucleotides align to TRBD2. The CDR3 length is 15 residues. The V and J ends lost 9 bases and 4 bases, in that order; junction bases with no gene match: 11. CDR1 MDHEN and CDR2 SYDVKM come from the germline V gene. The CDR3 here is CASNLAGGPKYEQYF. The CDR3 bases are TGTGCCAGTAACTTAGCGGGAGGGCCTAAGTACGAGCAGTACTTC.

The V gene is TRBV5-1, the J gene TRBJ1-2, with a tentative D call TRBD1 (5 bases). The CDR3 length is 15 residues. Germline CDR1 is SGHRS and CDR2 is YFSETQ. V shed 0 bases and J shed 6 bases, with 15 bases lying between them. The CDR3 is CASSLALGQGHGYTF. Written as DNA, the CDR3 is TGCGCCAGCAGCTTGGCCTTGGGGCAGGGCCATGGCTACACCTTC.

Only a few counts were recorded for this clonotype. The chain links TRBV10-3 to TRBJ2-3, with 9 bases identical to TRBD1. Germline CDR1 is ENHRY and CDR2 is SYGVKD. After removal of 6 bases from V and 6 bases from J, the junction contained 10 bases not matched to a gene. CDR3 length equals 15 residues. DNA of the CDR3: TGTGCCATCAGAACGGACAGGGGCGAGACCGATACGCAGTATTTT. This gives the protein CAIRTDRGETDTQYF.

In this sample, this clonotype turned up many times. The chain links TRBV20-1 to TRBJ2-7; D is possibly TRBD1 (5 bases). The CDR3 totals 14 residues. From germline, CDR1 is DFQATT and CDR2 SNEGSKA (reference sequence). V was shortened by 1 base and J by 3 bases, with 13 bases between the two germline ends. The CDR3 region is CSARVQGWIYEQYF. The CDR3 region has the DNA TGCAGTGCTAGAGTCCAGGGATGGATCTACGAGCAGTACTTC.

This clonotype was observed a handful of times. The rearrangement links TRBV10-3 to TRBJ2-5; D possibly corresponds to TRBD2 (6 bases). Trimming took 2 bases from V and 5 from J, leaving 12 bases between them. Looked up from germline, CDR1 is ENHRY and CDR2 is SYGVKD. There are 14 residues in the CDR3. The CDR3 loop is CAISERGSEETQYF. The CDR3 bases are TGTGCCATCAGTGAGCGGGGGTCCGAGGAGACCCAGTACTTC.

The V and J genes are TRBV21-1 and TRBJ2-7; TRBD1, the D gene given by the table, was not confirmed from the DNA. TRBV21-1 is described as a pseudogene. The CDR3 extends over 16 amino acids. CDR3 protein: CASSKNRQPWGYEQYF. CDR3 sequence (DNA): TGTGCCAGCAGCAAGAATAGACAGCCGTGGGGGTACGAGCAGTACTTC.

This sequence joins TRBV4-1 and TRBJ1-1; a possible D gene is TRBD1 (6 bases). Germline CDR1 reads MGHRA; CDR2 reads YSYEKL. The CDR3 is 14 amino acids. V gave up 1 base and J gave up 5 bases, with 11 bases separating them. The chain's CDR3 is CASSQVEGGTEAFF. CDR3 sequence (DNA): TGCGCCAGCAGCCAAGTTGAGGGGGGTACTGAAGCTTTCTTT.

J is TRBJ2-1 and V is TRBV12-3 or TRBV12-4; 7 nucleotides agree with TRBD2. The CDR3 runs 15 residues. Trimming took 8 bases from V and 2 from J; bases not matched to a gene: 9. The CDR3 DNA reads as TGTGCCAGCGGAACCGGGGGGTTCGCCTACAATGAGCAGTTCTTC. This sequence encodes CASGTGGFAYNEQFF.

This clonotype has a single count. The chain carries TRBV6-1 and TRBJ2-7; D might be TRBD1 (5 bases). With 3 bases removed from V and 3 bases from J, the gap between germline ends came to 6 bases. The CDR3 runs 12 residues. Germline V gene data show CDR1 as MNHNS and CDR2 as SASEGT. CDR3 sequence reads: CASSEDIYEQYF. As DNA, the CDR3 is TGTGCCAGCAGTGAGGACATCTACGAGCAGTACTTC.

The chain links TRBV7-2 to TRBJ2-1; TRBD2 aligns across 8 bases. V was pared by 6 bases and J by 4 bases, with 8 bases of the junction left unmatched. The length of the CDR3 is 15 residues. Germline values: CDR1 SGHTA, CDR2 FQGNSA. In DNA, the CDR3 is TGTGCCAGCAGGCGTACTAGCGGAGAATACAATGAGCAGTTCTTC. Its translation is CASRRTSGEYNEQFF.

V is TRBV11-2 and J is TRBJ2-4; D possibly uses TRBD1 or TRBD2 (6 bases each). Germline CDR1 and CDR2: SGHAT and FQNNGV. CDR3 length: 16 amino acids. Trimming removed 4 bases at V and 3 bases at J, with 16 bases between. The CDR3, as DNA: TGTGCCAGCAGCTCCATTAAAGGGGGAGGCAAAAACATTCAGTACTTC. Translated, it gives CASSSIKGGGKNIQYF.

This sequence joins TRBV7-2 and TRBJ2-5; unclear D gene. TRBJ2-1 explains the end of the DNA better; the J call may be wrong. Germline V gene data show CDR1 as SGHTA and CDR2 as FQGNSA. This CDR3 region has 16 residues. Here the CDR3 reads CASSLLAVAEYNEQFF. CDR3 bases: TGTGCCAGCAGCTTACTTGCCGTGGCGGAATACAATGAGCAGTTCTTC.

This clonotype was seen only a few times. CDR3 loop: CASSPPGYSSTNEKLFF. As DNA, the CDR3 is TGTGCCAGCAGCCCACCAGGGTATTCCTCAACTAATGAAAAACTGTTTTTT. The rearrangement uses TRBV7-9 and TRBJ1-4; tentatively, D is TRBD1 (5 bases). V gave up 5 bases and J gave up 0 bases, with 16 bases separating them. There are 17 residues in the CDR3. CDR1 is SEHNR and CDR2 is FQNEAQ in the germline V gene (reference sequence).

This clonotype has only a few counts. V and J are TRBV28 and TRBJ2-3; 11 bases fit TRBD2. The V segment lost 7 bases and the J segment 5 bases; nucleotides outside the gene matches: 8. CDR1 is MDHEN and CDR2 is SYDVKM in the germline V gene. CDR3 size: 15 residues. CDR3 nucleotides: TGTGCCAGCACCCCGAATAGCGGGAGGGGAGATACGCAGTATTTT. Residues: CASTPNSGRGDTQYF.

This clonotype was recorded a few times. The CDR3 bases are TGTGCCAGCAGCGTAGTCCCAGGGGACTACGAGCAGTACTTC. Its protein is CASSVVPGDYEQYF. This chain uses TRBV9 with TRBJ2-7; tentative D call: TRBD1 (6 bases). The CDR3 has 14 amino acids. Germline V gene sequence: CDR1 SGDLS, CDR2 YYNGEE. V lost 0 bases and J 3 bases, leaving 10 bases between the germline ends.

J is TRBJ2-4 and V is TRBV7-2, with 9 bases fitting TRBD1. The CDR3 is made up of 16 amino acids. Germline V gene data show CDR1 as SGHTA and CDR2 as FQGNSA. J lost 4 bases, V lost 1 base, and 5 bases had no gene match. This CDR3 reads CASSLGGDRVKNIQYF. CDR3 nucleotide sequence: TGTGCCAGCAGCTTAGGGGGGGACAGGGTAAAAAACATTCAGTACTTC.

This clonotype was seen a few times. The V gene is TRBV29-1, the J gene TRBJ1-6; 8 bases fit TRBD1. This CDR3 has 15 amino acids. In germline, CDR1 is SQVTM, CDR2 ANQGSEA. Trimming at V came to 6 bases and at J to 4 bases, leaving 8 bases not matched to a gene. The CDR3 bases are TGCAGCGTCAGGACAGGGCACGGTTATAATTCACCCCTCCACTTT. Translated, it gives CSVRTGHGYNSPLHF.

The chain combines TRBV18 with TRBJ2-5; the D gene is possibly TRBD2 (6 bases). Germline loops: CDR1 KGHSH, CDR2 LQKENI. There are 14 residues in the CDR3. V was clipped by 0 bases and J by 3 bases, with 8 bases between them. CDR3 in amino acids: CASSPPGGEETQYF. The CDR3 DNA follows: TGTGCCAGCTCACCACCGGGAGGTGAAGAGACCCAGTACTTC.

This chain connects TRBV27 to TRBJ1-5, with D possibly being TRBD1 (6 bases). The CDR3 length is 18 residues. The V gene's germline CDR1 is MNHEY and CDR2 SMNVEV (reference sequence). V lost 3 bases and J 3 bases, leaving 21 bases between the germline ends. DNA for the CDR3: TGTGCCAGCAGTTTTGCGGCGGACCACAGGGAACCCAATCAGCCCCAGCATTTT. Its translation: CASSFAADHREPNQPQHF.

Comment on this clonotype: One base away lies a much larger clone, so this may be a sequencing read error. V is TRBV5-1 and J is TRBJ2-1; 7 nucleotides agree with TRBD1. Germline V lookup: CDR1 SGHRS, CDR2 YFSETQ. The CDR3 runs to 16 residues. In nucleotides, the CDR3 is TGCGTCAGCAGCTCGAACCCCGGGACAGAAAACAATGAGCAGTTCTTC. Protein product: CVSSSNPGTENNEQFF.